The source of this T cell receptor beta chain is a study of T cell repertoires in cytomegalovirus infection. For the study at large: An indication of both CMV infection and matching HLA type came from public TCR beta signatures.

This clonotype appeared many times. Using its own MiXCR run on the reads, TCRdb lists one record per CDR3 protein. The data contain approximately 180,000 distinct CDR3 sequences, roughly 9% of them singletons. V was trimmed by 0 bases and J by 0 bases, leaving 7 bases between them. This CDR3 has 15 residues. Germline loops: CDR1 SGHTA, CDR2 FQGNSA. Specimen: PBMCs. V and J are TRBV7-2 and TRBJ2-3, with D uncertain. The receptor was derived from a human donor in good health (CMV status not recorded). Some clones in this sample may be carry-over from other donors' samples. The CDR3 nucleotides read TGTGCCAGCAGCTTAGCAGCATCTAGCACAGATACGCAGTATTTT. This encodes CASSLAASSTDTQYF.